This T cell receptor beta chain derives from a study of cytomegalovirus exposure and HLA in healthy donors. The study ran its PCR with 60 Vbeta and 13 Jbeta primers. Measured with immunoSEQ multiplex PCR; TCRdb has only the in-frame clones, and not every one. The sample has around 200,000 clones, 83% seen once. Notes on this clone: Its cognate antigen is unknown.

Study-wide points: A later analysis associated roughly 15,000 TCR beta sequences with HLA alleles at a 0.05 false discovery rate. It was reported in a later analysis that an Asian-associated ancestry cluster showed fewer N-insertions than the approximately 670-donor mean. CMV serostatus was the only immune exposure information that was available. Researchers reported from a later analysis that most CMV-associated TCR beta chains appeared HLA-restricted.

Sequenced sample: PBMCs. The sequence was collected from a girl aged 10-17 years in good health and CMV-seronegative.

The CDR3 coding sequence is TGTGCCTGGAGTGCCCCAGGACATTTTAGGGATGATAGCAATCAGCCCCAGCATTTT. Amino acid sequence: CAWSAPGHFRDDSNQPQHF. The rearrangement uses TRBV30 and TRBJ1-5; the D gene is possibly TRBD1 (5 bases). CDR1 and CDR2 from the germline V gene are GTSNPN and SVGIG (reference sequence). The V gene lost 1 base and the J gene lost 0 bases, with 22 bases spanning the gap. The length of the CDR3 is 19 residues.